This passage covers 25 T cell receptor beta chains from one sample sequenced in a study of T cells after yellow fever vaccination. Each CDR3 protein is one row after TCRdb ran MiXCR on the 5' RACE reads. Among approximately 550,000 distinct CDR3 sequences, around 21% were seen once, and the ten largest hold around an eighth. Sequencing was performed on PBMCs, taken 15 days after the yellow fever booster vaccination. These receptors came from a man aged 30 to 39 who received the YFV17D yellow fever vaccine.

This chain links TRBV6-1 with TRBJ2-1; D not certain. Trimming removed 9 bases from V and 6 bases from J, with 15 bases in between. This CDR3 spans 13 amino acids. Germline loops: CDR1 MNHNS, CDR2 SASEGT. The CDR3, as DNA: TGTGCCAGGGGGAAGCTTCTTTGCAATGAGCAGTTCTTC. Translation: CARGKLLCNEQFF.

This clonotype was seen only once. The V and J genes are TRBV3-1 and TRBJ1-6; D gene uncertain. The CDR3 is 17 amino acids. V was shortened by 4 bases and J by 0 bases, with 13 bases between the two germline ends. Looked up from germline, CDR1 is LGHDT and CDR2 is YNNKEL (reference sequence). The CDR3 loop is CASSRPVGSSYNSPLHF. The CDR3 bases are TGTGCCAGCAGCCGCCCGGTGGGGAGCTCCTATAATTCACCCCTCCACTTT. The full variable domain, in which reference TRBV3-1 and TRBJ1-6 provide the parts outside the CDR3, is DTAVSQTPKYLVTQMGNDKSIKCEQNLGHDTMYWYKQDSKKFLKIMFSYNNKELIINETVPNRFSPKSPDKAHLNLHINSLELGDSAVYFCASSRPVGSSYNSPLHFGNGTRLTVT.

V and J are TRBV10-2 and TRBJ2-5, with 8 nucleotides matching TRBD2. V dropped 5 bases and J dropped 5; count of bases not matched to a gene: 16. In germline, CDR1 is WSHSY, CDR2 SAAADI. There are 17 residues in the CDR3. Here the CDR3 reads CASSPDSREAVEETQYF. CDR3 nucleotides: TGCGCCAGCAGTCCCGATTCGCGGGAGGCTGTTGAGGAGACCCAGTACTTC.

This chain connects TRBV24-1 to TRBJ2-4; D gene unclear. Trimming cost V 0 bases and J 1 base, with 12 bases left between them. There are 17 residues in the CDR3. Germline values: CDR1 KGHDR, CDR2 SFDVKD. Here the CDR3 DNA reads TGTGCCACCAGTGATTTGGGCCGCGGCCCGGCCAAAAACATTCAGTACTTC. It yields the protein CATSDLGRGPAKNIQYF.

This clonotype was recorded a few times. V is TRBV7-2 and J is TRBJ2-7; 7 bases fit TRBD2. J was trimmed by 5 bases and V by 5 bases; bases with no gene match: 6. The V gene's germline CDR1 is SGHTA and CDR2 FQGNSA. This CDR3 region has 13 residues. CDR3 loop: CASSIRGVNEQYF. CDR3 bases: TGTGCCAGCAGCATCCGGGGGGTTAACGAGCAGTACTTC.

The CDR3 DNA reads TGTGCCAGCAGCCGGAACGGACTGCGCACAGATACGCAGTATTTT. It codes for CASSRNGLRTDTQYF. This chain joins TRBV4-2 and TRBJ2-3; possibly TRBD2 for D (5 bases). This CDR3 has 15 amino acids. In germline, CDR1 is LGHNA, CDR2 YNFKEQ. With 4 bases removed from V and 1 base from J, the gap between germline ends came to 12 bases.

This clonotype has only a few counts. V gene TRBV5-1 combines with J gene TRBJ2-1, with D perhaps TRBD2 (8 bases). V was pared by 4 bases and J by 1 base, with 15 bases between. The CDR3 runs to 16 residues. Per germline, CDR1 SGHRS and CDR2 YFSETQ. CDR3 nucleotides: TGCGCCAGCAGCCGGGAGGGGGCGACGTCCTACAATGAGCAGTTCTTC. This translates into CASSREGATSYNEQFF.

This chain links TRBV9 with TRBJ1-3; D gene unclear. The CDR3 sequence is 14 residues long. Germline CDR1 and CDR2: SGDLS and YYNGEE. Trimming removed 1 base at V and 2 bases at J, with 7 bases between. CDR3 DNA: TGTGCCAGCAGCGTATCCGGAACTGGAAACACCATATATTTT. Translated: CASSVSGTGNTIYF.

This clonotype was picked up many times. The junction differs from germline at one of its ends, possibly a read error. The chain is built from TRBV5-1 and TRBJ2-2, with TRBD1 matching over 7 bases. The CDR3 length is 15 residues. Germline CDR1 SGHRS, CDR2 YFSETQ. The CDR3: CASSPRTGNTGELFF. The DNA for the CDR3 is TGTGCCAGCAGCCCCCGGACAGGGAACACCGGGGAGCTGTTTTTT.

The chain couples TRBV30 to TRBJ2-7, with 10 bases aligning to TRBD2. In germline, CDR1 is GTSNPN, CDR2 SVGIG (reference sequence). The CDR3 extends over 18 amino acids. The J segment lost 6 bases and the V segment lost 2 bases, leaving 19 bases of the junction unmatched. In DNA, the CDR3 is TGTGCCTGGAGTTCGTGGAGAACTAGCGGGGCCCGCTCTCTCGAGCAGTACTTC. Encoded protein: CAWSSWRTSGARSLEQYF.

This rearrangement joins TRBV7-6 to TRBJ2-4; D might be TRBD2 (5 bases). The V end was cut by 5 bases, the J end by 5 bases, with 7 bases between. This CDR3 spans 12 amino acids. Germline V lookup: CDR1 SGHVS, CDR2 FNYEAQ. CDR3 bases: TGTGCCAGCAGCGGGCGGGAAAACATTCAGTACTTC. As protein: CASSGRENIQYF.

The rearrangement links TRBV12-3 or TRBV12-4 to TRBJ2-1; 8 bases map to TRBD2. After removal of 5 bases from V and 5 bases from J, the junction contained 11 bases not matched to a gene. The CDR3 covers 16 residues. The CDR3 reads CASSRLSSGRHNEQFF. CDR3 nucleotides: TGTGCCAGCAGTCGCCTCTCTAGCGGGCGTCACAATGAGCAGTTCTTC.

A few counts support this clonotype. The V gene is TRBV6-2 or TRBV6-3, the J gene TRBJ2-2; a weak D match, TRBD2 (5 bases). CDR3 length: 13 amino acids. CDR1 and CDR2 (germline): MNHEY, SVGEGT. Trimming shortened V by 6 bases and J by 6 bases, and 11 bases separated the two germline ends. In DNA, the CDR3 is TGTGCCAGCAGCCCAACGAGGGCCGGGGAGCTGTTTTTT. It encodes CASSPTRAGELFF.

About this clonotype: This CDR3 fails to terminate in the conserved phenylalanine or tryptophan, so it likely reflects a read error. Here the CDR3 reads CASSLGQGGELFL. Written as DNA, the CDR3 is TGTGCCAGCAGCTTAGGTCAGGGCGGGGAGCTGTTTTTA. J is TRBJ2-2 and V is TRBV7-2, with a possible D match to TRBD1 (5 bases). The V end was cut by 1 base, the J end by 7 bases, with 7 bases between. The length of the CDR3 is 13 residues. Germline-derived CDR1 and CDR2 are SGHTA and FQGNSA.

V and J are TRBV9 and TRBJ2-1, with unresolved D. Trimming pared 0 bases from V and 4 bases from J, leaving 8 bases between. CDR1 SGDLS and CDR2 YYNGEE come from the germline V gene. The CDR3 extends over 14 amino acids. This CDR3 reads CASSVAPLYNEQFF. CDR3 sequence (DNA): TGTGCCAGCAGCGTAGCCCCGCTTTACAATGAGCAGTTCTTC.

DNA of the CDR3: TGTGCCAGCAGAGCGGGGCGTCCGGGCTCCTACAATGAGCAGTTCTTC. This encodes CASRAGRPGSYNEQFF. V is TRBV7-9 and J is TRBJ2-1, with TRBD2 matching 7 bases. Germline CDR1 SEHNR, CDR2 FQNEAQ (reference sequence). Trimming at V came to 6 bases and at J to 0 bases, leaving 8 bases not matched to a gene. The CDR3 spans 16 residues. The full variable domain, in which reference TRBV7-9 and TRBJ2-1 provide the parts outside the CDR3, is DTGVSQNPRHKITKRGQNVTFRCDPISEHNRLYWYRQTLGQGPEFLTYFQNEAQLEKSRLLSDRFSAERPKGSFSTLEIQRTEQGDSAMYLCASRAGRPGSYNEQFFGPGTRLTVL.

This chain joins TRBV29-1 and TRBJ1-2, with D perhaps matching TRBD1 (6 bases). The CDR3 extends over 12 amino acids. Germline CDR1 SQVTM, CDR2 ANQGSEA. Trimming took off 4 bases at V and 4 bases at J, with 10 bases between the two ends. CDR3 residues: CSVVSGAYGYTF. In DNA, the CDR3 is TGCAGCGTTGTATCAGGGGCCTATGGCTACACCTTC.

A few counts support this clonotype. The chain employs TRBV6-5 and TRBJ2-5; 7 bases fit TRBD1. The CDR3 extends over 15 amino acids. The germline V gene encodes CDR1 MNHEY and CDR2 SVGAGI. Unmatched junction bases numbered 7, after V lost 4 bases and J lost 2 bases. The CDR3 loop is CASSSAGTVQETQYF. In DNA form, the CDR3 reads TGTGCCAGCAGTTCAGCCGGGACAGTACAAGAGACCCAGTACTTC.

V gene TRBV24-1 combines with J gene TRBJ2-1, with 9 bases fitting TRBD2. The CDR3 runs to 15 residues. The V and J ends lost 4 bases and 9 bases, in that order; junction bases with no gene match: 9. The germline CDR1 and CDR2 sequences are KGHDR and SFDVKD. Here the CDR3 DNA reads TGTGCCACCAGTGACCTAGCGGGAACCTTCGGTGAGCAGTTCTTC. Amino acid sequence: CATSDLAGTFGEQFF.

The sample holds a few counts of this clonotype. The rearrangement links TRBV29-1 to TRBJ2-3; 9 positions agree with TRBD1. This CDR3 has 16 amino acids. After removal of 7 bases from V and 4 bases from J, the junction contained 15 bases not matched to a gene. Germline CDR1 reads SQVTM; CDR2 reads ANQGSEA. The CDR3 DNA reads as TGCAGCGGCTTTTTGACGGACAGGGGAGGTCCAGATACGCAGTATTTT. It yields the protein CSGFLTDRGGPDTQYF.

This clonotype was counted only a few times. This chain joins TRBV4-3 and TRBJ1-2; D possibly corresponds to TRBD1 (6 bases). Germline CDR1 reads LGHNA; CDR2 reads YSLEER. V lost 0 bases, J lost 7 bases, and 15 bases lay in between. The CDR3 consists of 15 residues. The CDR3 bases are TGCGCCAGCAGCCAAGAAAGGGGGGGCTCAGGTGGCTACACCTTC. Protein sequence: CASSQERGGSGGYTF.

Many counts were recorded for this clonotype. The CDR3 DNA follows: TGCGCCAGCAGTCAATCTAACACCGGGGAGCTGTTTTTT. The encoded protein is CASSQSNTGELFF. The chain recombines TRBV23-1 with TRBJ2-2; D call uncertain. TRBV23-1 is labeled an ORF, and its function is uncertain. The CDR3 covers 13 residues. Deletions cut 0 bases from V and 2 bases from J, with 1 base between.

This clonotype was observed a handful of times. The chain joins TRBV29-1 to TRBJ2-2; D is ambiguous. V dropped 1 base and J dropped 9 bases, with 18 bases sitting between them. CDR3 size: 15 residues. The germline CDR1 and CDR2 sequences are SQVTM and ANQGSEA. CDR3 protein: CSVEARLSPNRELFF. CDR3 nucleotide sequence: TGCAGCGTTGAAGCGCGCCTAAGCCCCAACCGGGAGCTGTTTTTT.

V and J are TRBV12-3 or TRBV12-4 and TRBJ2-7, with 16 bases matching TRBD2. Unmatched junction bases numbered 8, after V lost 2 bases and J lost 7 bases. The CDR3 runs to 17 residues. CDR3 nucleotides: TGTGCCAGCAGTTTATGGGGACTAGCGGGAGGGCCGGAGGAGCAGTACTTC. As protein: CASSLWGLAGGPEEQYF.

The chain is built from TRBV12-3 or TRBV12-4 and TRBJ1-4; no reliable D call. The length of the CDR3 is 16 residues. V lost 6 bases and J 8 bases, leaving 22 bases between the germline ends. The CDR3 region is CASSLLGPLGNEKLFF. The DNA for the CDR3 is TGTGCCAGCAGCCTACTCGGGCCTTTGGGGAACGAAAAACTGTTTTTT.